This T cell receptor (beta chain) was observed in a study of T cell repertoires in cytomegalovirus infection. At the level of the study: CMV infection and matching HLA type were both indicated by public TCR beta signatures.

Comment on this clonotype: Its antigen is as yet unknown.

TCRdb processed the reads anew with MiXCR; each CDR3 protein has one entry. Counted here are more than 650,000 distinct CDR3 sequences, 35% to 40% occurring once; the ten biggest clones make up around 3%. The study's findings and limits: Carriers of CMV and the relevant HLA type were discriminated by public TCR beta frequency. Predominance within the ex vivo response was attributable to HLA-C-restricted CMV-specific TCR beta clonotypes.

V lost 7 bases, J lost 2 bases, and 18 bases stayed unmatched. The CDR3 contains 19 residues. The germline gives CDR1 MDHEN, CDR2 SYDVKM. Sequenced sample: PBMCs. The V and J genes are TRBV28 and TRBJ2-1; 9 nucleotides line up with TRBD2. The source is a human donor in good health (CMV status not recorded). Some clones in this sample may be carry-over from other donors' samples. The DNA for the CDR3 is TGTGCCAGCAATACCCTAGGGGGTGGCGGGAGGGGCACCTACAATGAGCAGTTCTTC. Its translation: CASNTLGGGGRGTYNEQFF. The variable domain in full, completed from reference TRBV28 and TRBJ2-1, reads DVKVTQSSRYLVKRTGEKVFLECVQDMDHENMFWYRQDPGLGLRLIYFSYDVKMKEKGDIPEGYSVSREKKERFSLILESASTNQTSMYLCASNTLGGGGRGTYNEQFFGPGTRLTVL.